A single count supports the clone carrying this T cell receptor (beta chain). The antigen remains undetermined. Different DNA sequences within this sample yield the same CDR3. The data stem from a study of shared clonotypes between healthy human individuals. Study results and limitations: Clonotype sharing levels among donors were expected to vary with sequencing depth.

CD45RO-negative, CCR7-positively selected cells formed the naive CD8 fraction, excluding terminally differentiated effector memory CD45RA+ cells. Genomic DNA of each subset was evenly split across several immunoSEQ plates. Replicate PCRs from sorted subsets contained about 0.2 ug DNA, which is some 29,000 T cell genomes. Produced via immunoSEQ multiplex PCR; TCRdb's table is partial and in-frame only. The sample lists around 2,000,000 clones; less than 95% were seen once. The receptor was derived from a young man in good health. The sample was naive CD8+ T cells sorted from blood.

This CDR3 is CASSFSGGDNEQFF. The CDR3 nucleotides are TGTGCCAGCAGTTTTAGCGGGGGGGACAATGAGCAGTTCTTC. The chain joins TRBV6-6 to TRBJ2-1; 11 nucleotides match TRBD2. There are 14 residues in the CDR3. Unmatched junction bases numbered 1, after V lost 4 bases and J lost 5 bases. CDR1 is MNHNY and CDR2 is SVGAGI in the germline V gene (reference sequence).